This TCR beta chain emerged from a study of regulatory and conventional T cells in RAG deficiency. Conventional CD4+ T cells were sorted from blood as CD25-low CD127-high cells. V lost 2 bases, J lost 3 bases, and 4 bases stayed unmatched. CDR1 is MNHEY, CDR2 SMNVEV, per germline (reference sequence). The CDR3 covers 15 residues. Measured with immunoSEQ multiplex PCR; TCRdb has only the in-frame clones, and not every one. The sample lists about 30,000 clones; about 96% were seen once. The same data also went into a second study, on regulatory T cells. Turning to that study: The primer mix had 52 TRBV and 13 TRBJ primers.

Sequenced sample: CD25- CD4+ T cells sorted from blood. This sequence joins TRBV27 and TRBJ2-1, with 7 nucleotides matching TRBD1. The source of this sequence is a human donor in good health. CDR3 DNA: TGTGCCAGCAGTTTACGAGGGGGCGGCTACAATGAGCAGTTCTTC. Translating it yields CASSLRGGGYNEQFF.